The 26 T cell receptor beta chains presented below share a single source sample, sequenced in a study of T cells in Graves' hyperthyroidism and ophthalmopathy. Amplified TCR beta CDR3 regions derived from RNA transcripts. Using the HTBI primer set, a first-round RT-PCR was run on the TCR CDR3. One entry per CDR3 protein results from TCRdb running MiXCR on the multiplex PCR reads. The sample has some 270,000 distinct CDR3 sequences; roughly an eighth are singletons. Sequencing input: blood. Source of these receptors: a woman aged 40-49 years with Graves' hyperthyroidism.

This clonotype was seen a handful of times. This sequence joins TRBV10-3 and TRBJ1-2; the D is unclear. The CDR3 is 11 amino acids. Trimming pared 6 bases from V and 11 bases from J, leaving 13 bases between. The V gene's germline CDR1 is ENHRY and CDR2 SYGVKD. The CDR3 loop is CAISLNGVYTF. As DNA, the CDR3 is TGTGCCATCAGCCTGAATGGGGTATACACCTTC.

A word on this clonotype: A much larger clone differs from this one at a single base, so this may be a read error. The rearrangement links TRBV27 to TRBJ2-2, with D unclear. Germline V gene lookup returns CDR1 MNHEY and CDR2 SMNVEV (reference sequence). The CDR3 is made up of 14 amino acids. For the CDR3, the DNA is TGTGCCGGCAGTTTATCGACCAACTCCGGGGAGCTGTTTTTT. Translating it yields CAGSLSTNSGELFF.

Here the CDR3 DNA reads TGTGCCAGCAGCTTCCGTCGGACTAGCGGTAAACTCAGCACAGATACGCAGTATTTT. As protein: CASSFRRTSGKLSTDTQYF. The V call is TRBV3-1, the J call TRBJ2-3, with 10 bases identical to TRBD2. Germline V gene sequence: CDR1 LGHDT, CDR2 YNNKEL (reference sequence). Trimming took 5 bases from V and 0 from J; bases not matched to a gene: 14. This CDR3 is 19 amino acids long.

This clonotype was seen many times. This CDR3 is CASSEFGYTGELFF. The CDR3 bases are TGTGCCAGCAGTGAGTTCGGGTACACCGGGGAGCTGTTTTTT. The chain joins TRBV2 to TRBJ2-2; D remains ambiguous. Trimming removed 3 bases at V and 3 bases at J, with 8 bases between. Per the germline V gene, CDR1 is SNHLY and CDR2 is FYNNEI. CDR3 length equals 14 residues.

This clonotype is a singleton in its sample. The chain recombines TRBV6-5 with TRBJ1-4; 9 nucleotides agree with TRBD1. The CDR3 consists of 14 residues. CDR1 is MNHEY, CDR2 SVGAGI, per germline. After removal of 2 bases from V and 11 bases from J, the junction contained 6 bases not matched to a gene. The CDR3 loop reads CASSYQGQGRKLFF. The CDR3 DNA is TGTGCCAGCAGTTACCAGGGACAGGGTAGGAAACTGTTTTTT.

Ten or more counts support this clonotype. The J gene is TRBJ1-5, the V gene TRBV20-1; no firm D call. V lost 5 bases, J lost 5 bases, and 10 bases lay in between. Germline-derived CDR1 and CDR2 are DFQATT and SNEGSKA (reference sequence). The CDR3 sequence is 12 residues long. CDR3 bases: TGCAGTGCTTCGCGGAGTTATCAGCCCCAGCATTTT. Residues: CSASRSYQPQHF.

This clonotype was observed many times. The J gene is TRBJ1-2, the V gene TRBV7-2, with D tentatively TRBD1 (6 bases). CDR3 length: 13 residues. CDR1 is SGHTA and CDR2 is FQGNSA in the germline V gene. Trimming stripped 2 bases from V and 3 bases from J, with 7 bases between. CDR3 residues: CASSLRQDYGYTF. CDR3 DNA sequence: TGTGCCAGCAGCTTACGACAGGACTATGGCTACACCTTC.

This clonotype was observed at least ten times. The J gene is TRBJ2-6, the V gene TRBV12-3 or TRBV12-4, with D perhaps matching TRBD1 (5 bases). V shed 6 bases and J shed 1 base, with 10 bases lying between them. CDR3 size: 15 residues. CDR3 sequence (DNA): TGTGCCAGCAGCCTAAGGGGATCTGGGGCCAACGTCCTGACTTTC. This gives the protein CASSLRGSGANVLTF.

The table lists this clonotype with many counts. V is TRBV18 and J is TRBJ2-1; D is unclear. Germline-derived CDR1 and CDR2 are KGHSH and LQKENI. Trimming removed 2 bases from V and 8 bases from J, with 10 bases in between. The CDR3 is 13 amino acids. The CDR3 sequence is CASSPGQRDEQFF. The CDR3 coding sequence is TGTGCCAGCTCACCAGGGCAGCGCGATGAGCAGTTCTTC.

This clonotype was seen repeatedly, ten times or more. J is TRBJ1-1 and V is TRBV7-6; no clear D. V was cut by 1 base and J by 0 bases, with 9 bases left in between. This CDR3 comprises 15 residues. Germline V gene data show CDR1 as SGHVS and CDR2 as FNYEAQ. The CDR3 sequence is CASSLEGDLNTEAFF. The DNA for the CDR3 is TGTGCCAGCAGCTTAGAGGGAGACCTGAACACTGAAGCTTTCTTT.

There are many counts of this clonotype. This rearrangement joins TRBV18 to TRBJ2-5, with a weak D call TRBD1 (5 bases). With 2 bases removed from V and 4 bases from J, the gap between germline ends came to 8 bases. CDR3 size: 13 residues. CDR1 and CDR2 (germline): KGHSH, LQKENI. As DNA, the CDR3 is TGTGCCAGCTCACCAGACAGCCGAGAGACCCAGTACTTC. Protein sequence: CASSPDSRETQYF.

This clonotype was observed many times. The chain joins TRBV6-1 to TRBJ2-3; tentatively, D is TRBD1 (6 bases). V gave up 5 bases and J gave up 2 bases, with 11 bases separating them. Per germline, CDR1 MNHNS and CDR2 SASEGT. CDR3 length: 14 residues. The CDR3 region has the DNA TGTGCCAGCAGTAGACAGGCGCTCACAGATACGCAGTATTTT. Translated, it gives CASSRQALTDTQYF.

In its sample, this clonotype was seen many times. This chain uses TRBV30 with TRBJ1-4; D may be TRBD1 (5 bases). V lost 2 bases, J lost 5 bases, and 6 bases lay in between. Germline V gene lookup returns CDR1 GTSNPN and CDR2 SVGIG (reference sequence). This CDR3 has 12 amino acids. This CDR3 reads CAWSWGNEKLFF. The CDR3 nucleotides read TGTGCCTGGAGTTGGGGGAATGAAAAACTGTTTTTT.

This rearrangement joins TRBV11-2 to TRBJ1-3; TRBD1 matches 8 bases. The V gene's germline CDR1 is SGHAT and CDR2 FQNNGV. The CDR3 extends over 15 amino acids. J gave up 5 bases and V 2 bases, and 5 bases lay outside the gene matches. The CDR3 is CASSLTGTGRNTIYF. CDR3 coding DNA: TGTGCCAGCAGCTTAACGGGGACAGGAAGAAACACCATATATTTT.

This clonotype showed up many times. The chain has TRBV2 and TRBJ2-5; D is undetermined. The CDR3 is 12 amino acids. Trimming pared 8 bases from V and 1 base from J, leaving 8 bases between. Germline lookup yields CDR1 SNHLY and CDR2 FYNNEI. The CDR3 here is CASAWGQETQYF. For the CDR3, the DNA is TGTGCCAGCGCGTGGGGCCAAGAGACCCAGTACTTC.

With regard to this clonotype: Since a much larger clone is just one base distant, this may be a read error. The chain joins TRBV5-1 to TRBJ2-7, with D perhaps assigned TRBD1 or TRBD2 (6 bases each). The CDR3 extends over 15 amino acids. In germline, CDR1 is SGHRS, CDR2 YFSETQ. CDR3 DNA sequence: TGCGCCAGCAGCTTGGCGGGGGCGGCGGGCTACGAGCAGCACTTC. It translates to CASSLAGAAGYEQHF.

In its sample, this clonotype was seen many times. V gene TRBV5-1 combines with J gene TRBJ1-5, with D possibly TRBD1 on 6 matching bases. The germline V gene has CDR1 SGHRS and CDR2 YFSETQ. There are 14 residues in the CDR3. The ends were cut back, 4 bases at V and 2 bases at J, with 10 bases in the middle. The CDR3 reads CASSTRGGNQPQHF. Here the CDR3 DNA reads TGCGCCAGCAGCACCAGGGGAGGCAATCAGCCCCAGCATTTT.

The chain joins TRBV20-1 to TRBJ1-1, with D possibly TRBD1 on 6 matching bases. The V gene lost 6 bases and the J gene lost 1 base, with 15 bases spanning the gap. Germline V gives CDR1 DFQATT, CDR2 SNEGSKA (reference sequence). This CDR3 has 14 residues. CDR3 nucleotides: TGCAGTGCCCGACCAGGGGACGGGAACACTGAAGCTTTCTTT. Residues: CSARPGDGNTEAFF.

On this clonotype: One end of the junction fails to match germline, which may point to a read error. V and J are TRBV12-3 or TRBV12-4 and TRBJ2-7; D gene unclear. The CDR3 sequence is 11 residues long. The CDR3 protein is CASSFSHEQYF. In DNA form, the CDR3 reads TGTGCCAGCAGTTTCTCCCACGAGCAGTACTTC.

Here the CDR3 reads CATRGSAGPYEQYF. CDR3 DNA: TGTGCCACTAGGGGCTCGGCAGGCCCCTACGAGCAGTACTTC. J is TRBJ2-7 and V is TRBV19, with D maybe TRBD1 (5 bases). The CDR3 covers 14 residues. The V gene's germline CDR1 is LNHDA and CDR2 SQIVND (reference sequence). V gave up 10 bases and J gave up 2 bases, with 18 bases separating them.

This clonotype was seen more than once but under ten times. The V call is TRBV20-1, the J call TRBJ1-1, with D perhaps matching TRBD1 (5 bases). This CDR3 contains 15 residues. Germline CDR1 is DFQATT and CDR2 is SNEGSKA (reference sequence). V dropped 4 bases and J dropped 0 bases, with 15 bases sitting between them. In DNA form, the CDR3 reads TGCAGTGCTAAAGAGCAGGGTACCATGAACACTGAAGCTTTCTTT. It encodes CSAKEQGTMNTEAFF.

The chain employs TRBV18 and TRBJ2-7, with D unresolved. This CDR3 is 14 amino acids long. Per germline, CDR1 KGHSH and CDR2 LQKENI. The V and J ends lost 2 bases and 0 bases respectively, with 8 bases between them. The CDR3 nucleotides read TGTGCCAGCTCACCAAGTGTTACCTCCTACGAGCAGTACTTC. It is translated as CASSPSVTSYEQYF.

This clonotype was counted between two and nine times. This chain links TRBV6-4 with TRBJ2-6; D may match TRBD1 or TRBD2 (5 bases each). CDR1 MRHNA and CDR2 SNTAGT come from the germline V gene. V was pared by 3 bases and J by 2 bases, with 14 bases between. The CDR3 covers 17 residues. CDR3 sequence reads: CASSDLSRGPGANVLTF. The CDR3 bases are TGTGCCAGCAGTGATCTTTCACGGGGCCCTGGGGCCAACGTCCTGACTTTC.

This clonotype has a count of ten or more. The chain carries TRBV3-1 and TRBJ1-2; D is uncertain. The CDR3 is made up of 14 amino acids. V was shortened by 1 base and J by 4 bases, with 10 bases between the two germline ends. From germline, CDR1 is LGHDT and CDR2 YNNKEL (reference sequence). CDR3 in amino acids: CASSQGTWVYGYTF. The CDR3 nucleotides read TGTGCCAGCAGCCAAGGGACTTGGGTCTATGGCTACACCTTC.

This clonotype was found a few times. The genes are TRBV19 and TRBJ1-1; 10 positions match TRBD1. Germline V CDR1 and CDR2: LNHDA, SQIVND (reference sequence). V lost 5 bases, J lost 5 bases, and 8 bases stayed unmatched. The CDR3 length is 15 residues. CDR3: CASSPTGGVWTEAFF. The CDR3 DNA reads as TGTGCCAGTAGTCCGACAGGGGGCGTGTGGACTGAAGCTTTCTTT.

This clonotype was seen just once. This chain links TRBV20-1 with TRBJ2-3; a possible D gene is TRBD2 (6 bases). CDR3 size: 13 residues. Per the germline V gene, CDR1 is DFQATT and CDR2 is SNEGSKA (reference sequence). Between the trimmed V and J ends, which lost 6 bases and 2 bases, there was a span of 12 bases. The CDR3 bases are TGCAGTGCCTCGGCTAGCGACACAGATACGCAGTATTTT. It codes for CSASASDTDTQYF.